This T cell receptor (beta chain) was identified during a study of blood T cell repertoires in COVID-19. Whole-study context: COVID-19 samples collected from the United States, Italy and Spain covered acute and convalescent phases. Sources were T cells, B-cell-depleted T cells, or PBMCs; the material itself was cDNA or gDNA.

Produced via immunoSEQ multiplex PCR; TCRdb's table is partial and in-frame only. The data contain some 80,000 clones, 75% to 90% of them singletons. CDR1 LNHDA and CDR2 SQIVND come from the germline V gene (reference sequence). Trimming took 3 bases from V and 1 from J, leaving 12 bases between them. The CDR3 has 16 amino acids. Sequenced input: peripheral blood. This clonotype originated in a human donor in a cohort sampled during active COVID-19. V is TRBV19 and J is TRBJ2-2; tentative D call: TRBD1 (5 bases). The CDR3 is CASSILRVLNTGELFF. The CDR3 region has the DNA TGTGCCAGTAGTATTCTCAGGGTGTTGAACACCGGGGAGCTGTTTTTT.